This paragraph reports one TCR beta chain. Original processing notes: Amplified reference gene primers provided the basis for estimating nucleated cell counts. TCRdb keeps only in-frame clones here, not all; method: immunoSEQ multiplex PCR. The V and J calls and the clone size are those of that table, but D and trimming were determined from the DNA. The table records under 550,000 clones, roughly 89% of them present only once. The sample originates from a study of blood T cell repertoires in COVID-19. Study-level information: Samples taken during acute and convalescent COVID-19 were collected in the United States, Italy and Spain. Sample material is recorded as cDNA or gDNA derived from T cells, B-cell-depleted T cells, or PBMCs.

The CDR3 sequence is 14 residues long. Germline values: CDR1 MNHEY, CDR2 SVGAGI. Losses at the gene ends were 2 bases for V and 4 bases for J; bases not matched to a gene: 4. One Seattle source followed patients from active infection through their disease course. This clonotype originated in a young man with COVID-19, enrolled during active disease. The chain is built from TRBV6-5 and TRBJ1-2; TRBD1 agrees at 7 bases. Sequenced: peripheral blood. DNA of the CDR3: TGTGCCAGCAGTTACGAGGGGGCGGCCTATGGCTACACCTTC. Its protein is CASSYEGAAYGYTF.